The 6 T cell receptor beta chains listed next were all sequenced from one sample in a study of identical twins. TCRdb fed the 5' RACE reads into MiXCR, producing one record per CDR3 protein. The sample holds 260,000 or so distinct CDR3 sequences, approximately 7.3% seen once. These data are also associated with another study on yellow fever vaccine responses in identical twins.

The material sequenced was CD8+ T cells sorted from blood. Receptors originate from a woman between 18 and 30 years old in good health.

This clonotype was observed many times. The CDR3 nucleotides are TGCAGCGGGATAGGGGGTATGGGGGAGCAGTTCTTC. Translation gives CSGIGGMGEQFF. The genes are TRBV29-1 and TRBJ2-1; possible D gene TRBD1, 6 bases. Trimming shortened V by 7 bases and J by 10 bases, and 17 bases separated the two germline ends. This CDR3 is built from 12 residues. Germline V gene data show CDR1 as SQVTM and CDR2 as ANQGSEA.

This clonotype appeared many times. V gene TRBV7-9 combines with J gene TRBJ1-1; D ambiguous. Trimming pared 5 bases from V and 5 bases from J, leaving 12 bases between. Germline V lookup: CDR1 SEHNR, CDR2 FQNEAQ (reference sequence). This CDR3 contains 13 residues. CDR3 sequence reads: CASSPPSRTEAFF. DNA of the CDR3: TGTGCCAGCAGCCCCCCGTCGCGGACTGAAGCTTTCTTT.

The rearrangement links TRBV12-3 or TRBV12-4 to TRBJ1-2; D possibly corresponds to TRBD1 (6 bases). V was trimmed by 3 bases and J by 11 bases, leaving 13 bases between them. The CDR3 loop spans 12 amino acids. CDR3 in DNA: TGTGCCAGCAGTTTGGGGGGCAGGTTGTACACCTTC. This gives the protein CASSLGGRLYTF.

The chain combines TRBV7-3 with TRBJ2-2; 11 bases are shared with TRBD1. V gave up 8 bases and J gave up 6 bases; unmatched junction bases: 2. Germline V gene lookup returns CDR1 SGHTA and CDR2 FQGTGA. The CDR3 spans 13 residues. The CDR3 DNA reads TGTGCCAGCGGACAGGGGGCAGCCGGGGAGCTGTTTTTT. The encoded protein is CASGQGAAGELFF.

This clonotype turned up a few times. The J gene is TRBJ2-7, the V gene TRBV11-2, with TRBD1 identical over 7 bases. The V and J ends lost 5 bases and 5 bases, in that order; junction bases with no gene match: 6. Germline assignment: CDR1 SGHAT and CDR2 FQNNGV. The CDR3 totals 13 residues. The CDR3 DNA is TGTGCCAGCAGCCCAACGACAGGGAACGAGCAGTACTTC. It codes for CASSPTTGNEQYF. Full variable domain (missing parts from reference TRBV11-2 and TRBJ2-7): EAGVAQSPRYKIIEKRQSVAFWCNPISGHATLYWYQQILGQGPKLLIQFQNNGVVDDSQLPKDRFSAERLKGVDSTLKIQPAKLEDSAVYLCASSPTTGNEQYFGPGTRLTVT.

The chain carries TRBV7-9 and TRBJ1-1, with 7 bases fitting TRBD1. This CDR3 spans 13 amino acids. Germline loops: CDR1 SEHNR, CDR2 FQNEAQ (reference sequence). V lost 2 bases and J lost 6; bases outside the gene matches: 3. CDR3 nucleotide sequence: TGTGCCAGCAGCTTACCGGGACAGCCTGAAGCTTTCTTT. Translation: CASSLPGQPEAFF.